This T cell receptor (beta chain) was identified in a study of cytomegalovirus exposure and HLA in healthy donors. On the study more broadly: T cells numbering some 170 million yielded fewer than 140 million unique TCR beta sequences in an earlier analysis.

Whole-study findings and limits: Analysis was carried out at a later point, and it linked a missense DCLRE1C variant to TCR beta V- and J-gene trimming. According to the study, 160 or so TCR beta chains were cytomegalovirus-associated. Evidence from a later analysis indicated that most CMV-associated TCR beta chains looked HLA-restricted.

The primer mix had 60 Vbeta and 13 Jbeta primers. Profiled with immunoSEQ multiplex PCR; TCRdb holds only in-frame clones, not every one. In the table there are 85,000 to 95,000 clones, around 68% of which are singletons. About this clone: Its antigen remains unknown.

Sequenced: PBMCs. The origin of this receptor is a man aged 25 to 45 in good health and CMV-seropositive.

CDR3 nucleotides: TGTGCCAGCTCACCAGGTACAGGTCCCTACGAGCAGTACTTC. It specifies CASSPGTGPYEQYF. The chain is built from TRBV18 and TRBJ2-7, with a possible D match to TRBD1 (5 bases). The germline V gene has CDR1 KGHSH and CDR2 LQKENI. V lost 2 bases to trimming and J lost 2 bases, with 10 bases between them. The CDR3 consists of 14 residues.